Listed below are T cell receptor beta chains from one sample, sequenced in a study of response to subunit inactivated influenza vaccine. TCRdb reanalysed the RT-PCR reads using MiXCR and keeps one entry per CDR3 protein. The table includes fewer than 550,000 distinct CDR3 sequences, approximately 24% detected once. The material was CD4+ T cells sorted from PBMCs, obtained 5 to 6 days after vaccination. All receptors come from a man aged 50 to 60 who received an inactivated influenza vaccine. Each CDR3 is given with its conserved first and last residue. Each record gives: V gene, D gene, J gene, CDR3 protein. D genes are given only for firm matches.

V: TRBV5-1
D: NA
J: TRBJ1-1
CDR3: CASSLASGPMTEAFF

V: TRBV5-5
D: NA
J: TRBJ2-4
CDR3: CASSSEQGVAKNIQYF

V: TRBV28
D: NA
J: TRBJ2-1
CDR3: CASTAGGHGFWNEQFF

V: TRBV7-6
D: NA
J: TRBJ2-1
CDR3: CASSLAPLGGSGRQNEQFF

V: TRBV12-3/TRBV12-4
D: NA
J: TRBJ2-7
CDR3: CASSWITPGRGRIEQYF

V: TRBV7-8
D: NA
J: TRBJ2-7
CDR3: CASSSEAGQSYEQYF

V: TRBV20-1
D: NA
J: TRBJ1-2
CDR3: CSARDDGGQKYGYTF

V: TRBV12-3/TRBV12-4
D: TRBD1
J: TRBJ1-1
CDR3: CASSSTGQGITEAFF

V: TRBV29-1
D: TRBD1
J: TRBJ1-2
CDR3: CSVIQGASGYTF

V: TRBV11-1
D: TRBD2
J: TRBJ2-1
CDR3: CASSLARTSGRWVGNEQFF

V: TRBV5-6
D: NA
J: TRBJ1-2
CDR3: CASSPGGVSYGYTF

V: TRBV6-2/TRBV6-3
D: NA
J: TRBJ2-1
CDR3: CASTQAGAVRQFF

V: TRBV5-1
D: TRBD1
J: TRBJ1-1
CDR3: CASRGQEGTEAFF

V: TRBV20-1
D: NA
J: TRBJ2-2
CDR3: CSAVLTTGELFF

V: TRBV5-4
D: NA
J: TRBJ2-1
CDR3: CASSSRDGNEQFF

V: TRBV7-7
D: TRBD1
J: TRBJ1-5
CDR3: CASSYIGTGSNQPQHF

V: TRBV12-3/TRBV12-4
D: NA
J: TRBJ2-5
CDR3: CASNLALGETQYF

V: TRBV7-9
D: NA
J: TRBJ1-1
CDR3: CASSLAGLHTEAFF

V: TRBV20-1
D: TRBD2
J: TRBJ2-2
CDR3: CSARGLAGAGELFF

V: TRBV5-1
D: NA
J: TRBJ2-7
CDR3: CASSPVQNGPYEQYF